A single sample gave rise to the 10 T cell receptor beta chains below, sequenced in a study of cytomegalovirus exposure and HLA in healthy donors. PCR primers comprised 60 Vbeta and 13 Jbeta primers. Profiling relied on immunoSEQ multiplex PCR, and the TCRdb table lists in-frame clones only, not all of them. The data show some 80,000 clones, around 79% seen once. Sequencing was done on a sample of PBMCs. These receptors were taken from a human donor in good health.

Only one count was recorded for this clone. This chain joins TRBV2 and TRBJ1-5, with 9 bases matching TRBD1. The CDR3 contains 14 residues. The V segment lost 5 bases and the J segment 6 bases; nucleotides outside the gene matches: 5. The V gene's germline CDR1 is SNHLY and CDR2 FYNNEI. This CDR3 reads CASSQTGGTQPQHF. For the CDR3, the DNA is TGTGCCAGCAGTCAGACAGGGGGTACTCAGCCCCAGCATTTT.

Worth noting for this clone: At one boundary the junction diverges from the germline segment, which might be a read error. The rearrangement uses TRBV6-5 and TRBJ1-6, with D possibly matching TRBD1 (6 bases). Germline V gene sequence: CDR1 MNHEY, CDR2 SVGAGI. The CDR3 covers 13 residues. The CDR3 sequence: CASSRTVNSPLNF. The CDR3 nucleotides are TGTGCCAGCAGTCGGACAGTTAATTCACCCCTCAACTTT.

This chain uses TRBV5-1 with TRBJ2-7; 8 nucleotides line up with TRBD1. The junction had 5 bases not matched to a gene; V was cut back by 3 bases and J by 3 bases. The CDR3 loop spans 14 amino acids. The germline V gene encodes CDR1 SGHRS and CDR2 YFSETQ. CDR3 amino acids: CASSSSGGGYEQYF. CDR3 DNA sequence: TGCGCCAGCAGCTCTTCAGGGGGCGGCTACGAGCAGTACTTC.

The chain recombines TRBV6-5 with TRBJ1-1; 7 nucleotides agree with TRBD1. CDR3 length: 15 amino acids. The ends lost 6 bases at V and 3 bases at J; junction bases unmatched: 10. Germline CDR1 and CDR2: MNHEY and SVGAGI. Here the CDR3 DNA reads TGTGCCAGCAGCGTACAGGGGAAACGTGACACTGAAGCTTTCTTT. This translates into CASSVQGKRDTEAFF.

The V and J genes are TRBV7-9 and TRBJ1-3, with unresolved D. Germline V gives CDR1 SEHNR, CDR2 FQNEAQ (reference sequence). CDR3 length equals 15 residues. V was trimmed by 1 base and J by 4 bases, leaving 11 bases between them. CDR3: CASSLEQLLGNTIYF. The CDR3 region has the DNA TGTGCCAGCAGCTTAGAACAGCTGCTCGGAAACACCATATATTTT.

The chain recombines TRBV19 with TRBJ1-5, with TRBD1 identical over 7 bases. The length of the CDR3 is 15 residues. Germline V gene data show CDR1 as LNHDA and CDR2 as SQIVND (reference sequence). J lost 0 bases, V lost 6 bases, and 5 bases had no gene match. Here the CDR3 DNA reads TGTGCCAGTAGCCAATACAGGGGTAGCAATCAGCCCCAGCATTTT. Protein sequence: CASSQYRGSNQPQHF.

CDR3 nucleotide sequence: TGTGCCAGCAGCCCGATAGCAGATACGCAGTATTTT. Translated: CASSPIADTQYF. The gene calls are TRBV7-9 and TRBJ2-3; D ambiguous. There are 12 residues in the CDR3. In germline, CDR1 is SEHNR, CDR2 FQNEAQ (reference sequence). V was clipped by 5 bases and J by 4 bases, with 7 bases between them.

The CDR3 coding sequence is TGCGCCAGCAGCCAGCAGGACAGGGGCTACGAGCAGTACTTC. Encoded protein: CASSQQDRGYEQYF. This sequence joins TRBV4-1 and TRBJ2-7, with 9 bases fitting TRBD1. V was pared by 3 bases and J by 3 bases, with 3 bases of the junction left unmatched. CDR1 and CDR2 from the germline V gene are MGHRA and YSYEKL. The CDR3 runs 14 residues.

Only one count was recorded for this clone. The CDR3 reads CAWNGGLSGNTIYF. CDR3 coding DNA: TGTGCCTGGAATGGGGGCTTATCTGGAAACACCATATATTTT. The chain carries TRBV30 and TRBJ1-3; D is perhaps TRBD1 (6 bases). CDR3 size: 14 residues. With 4 bases removed from V and 1 base from J, the gap between germline ends came to 11 bases. Germline CDR1 reads GTSNPN; CDR2 reads SVGIG (reference sequence).

The CDR3 coding sequence is TGTGCCAGTACCCCAAGAACAGGGGCCGAGCAGTACTTC. It specifies CASTPRTGAEQYF. The chain uses TRBV19 and TRBJ2-7; 7 bases line up with TRBD1. The CDR3 runs to 13 residues. CDR1 and CDR2 from the germline V gene are LNHDA and SQIVND (reference sequence). After removal of 7 bases from V and 6 bases from J, the junction contained 9 bases not matched to a gene.